The TCR beta chain described here comes from a study of T cell repertoires in cytomegalovirus infection. Study-wide findings and caveats: Cumulative frequency (of public TCR beta family members) identified carriers of CMV plus the relevant HLA. It was HLA-C-restricted CMV-specific TCR beta clonotypes that dominated the response ex vivo.

V lost 3 bases to trimming and J lost 3 bases, with 12 bases between them. The germline CDR1 and CDR2 sequences are SNHLY and FYNNEI. The CDR3 is 14 residues long. TCRdb passed the reads through MiXCR, listing each CDR3 protein once. The top ten clones hold 50% to 65% of a sample with 43,000 or so distinct CDR3 sequences, nearly 20% of them seen once. This clonotype showed up just a few times. The antigen remains undetermined. V usage is TRBV2 and J usage is TRBJ2-7; D may match TRBD1 or TRBD2 (7 bases each). The receptor was derived from a human donor in good health (CMV status not recorded). Some clones in this sample may be carry-over from other donors' samples. The source material was CD8+ T cells from cultured PBMCs, sampled from culture after CMV antigen stimulation. CDR3 residues: CASSDRGGDYEQYF. The CDR3 DNA reads TGTGCCAGCAGTGACAGGGGGGGAGACTACGAGCAGTACTTC.